The sequence of this T cell receptor (beta chain) was determined in a study of tumor-infiltrating lymphocytes in primary liver carcinoma. Study findings and constraints: Tumor region pairs overlapped more than did tumor-adjacent and tumor-blood pairs.

Co-extraction yielded RNA and DNA from 20-30 mg of unsorted bulk tissue. There were over 85% viable tumor cells in every single sample of tumor. TCR beta cDNA was prepared out of roughly 450 ng total RNA by means of a constant-region primer. Slightly modified ARM-PCR, run as three nested multiplex PCR rounds, produced the TCR beta libraries. In the first two PCR rounds, TRBV1-TRBV30 forward primers were paired with a C-beta reverse primer, and each round lasted about 9 cycles. In TCRdb, the multiplex PCR reads were re-called with MiXCR into one record per CDR3 protein. The sample shows tens of thousands of distinct CDR3 sequences, 70% to 80% of them seen only once. As for this clonotype: Its target is not known.

This CDR3 is built from 15 residues. Germline CDR1 is MNHEY and CDR2 is SVGAGI. V shed 10 bases and J shed 3 bases, with 22 bases lying between them. This TCR was sampled from a woman aged 60-75 years with primary liver carcinoma and hepatitis B virus infection. V is TRBV6-5 and J is TRBJ2-7; TRBD1 is a possible D gene (5 bases). Sequences were obtained from liver tumor tissue from sampling region 4. Specified subset: tumor region T4, right-lateral pole. The CDR3 reads CAITYSKARGYEQYF. The CDR3 nucleotides read TGTGCCATCACTTACTCGAAGGCTAGGGGCTACGAGCAGTACTTC.